Shown below are 29 T cell receptor beta chains from a single sample sequenced in a study of shared clonotypes between healthy human individuals (dated by TCRdb to 2018 to 2021). CD8 naive samples consisted of CD45RO-negative cells that were positively selected for CCR7, yielding a CD45RA+CCR7+ population without TemRA cells. Library preparation employed the immunoSEQ multiplex PCR assay. Sourced from immuneACCESS, this table was stored by TCRdb with only in-frame sequences that have V and J called. A share of the clones is absent; for the studies checked, an unresolved V gene accounts for under half, and the remainder has no known explanation. In all, the sample holds about 2,100,000 clones, and roughly 91% of those were seen once. The top ten hold around 1.7% of the sample. Input material: naive CD8+ T cells from PBMCs. Per the publication, the cell subset or site label means: CD45RA+CCR7+. These TCRs come from a man between 18 and 29 years old in good health. Some clones in this sample may be carry-over from other donors' samples.

V is TRBV28 and J is TRBJ1-5, with D tentatively TRBD1 (5 bases). The CDR3 spans 15 residues. Trimming shortened V by 5 bases and J by 0 bases, and 11 bases separated the two germline ends. Per germline, CDR1 MDHEN and CDR2 SYDVKM. Here the CDR3 reads CASSGATHSNQPQHF. In nucleotides, the CDR3 is TGTGCCAGCAGTGGGGCCACCCATAGCAATCAGCCCCAGCATTTT.

This chain links TRBV6-5 with TRBJ2-3; TRBD2 matches at 10 bases. The germline V gene encodes CDR1 MNHEY and CDR2 SVGAGI. The CDR3 loop spans 16 amino acids. V shed 4 bases and J 4 bases; nucleotides not matched to a gene: 8. The CDR3 sequence is CASSSLGLAGADTQYF. The CDR3 DNA reads as TGTGCCAGCAGTTCCCTCGGGCTAGCGGGAGCAGATACGCAGTATTTT.

The chain recombines TRBV7-9 with TRBJ1-2, with D unresolved. The V gene lost 6 bases and the J gene lost 4 bases, with 3 bases spanning the gap. This CDR3 is 10 amino acids long. CDR1 and CDR2 from the germline V gene are SEHNR and FQNEAQ (reference sequence). CDR3 nucleotides: TGTGCCAGCAGTGGCTATGGCTACACCTTC. It translates to CASSGYGYTF.

The rearrangement joins TRBV6-5 to TRBJ2-1; possible D gene TRBD2, 6 bases. This CDR3 contains 11 residues. V lost 6 bases, J lost 16 bases, and 16 bases lay in between. Germline lookup yields CDR1 MNHEY and CDR2 SVGAGI. CDR3 sequence (DNA): TGTGCCAGCAGCCATAGCGGAAGCTTTTTCTTC. Translated, it gives CASSHSGSFFF.

The chain employs TRBV5-3 and TRBJ2-7; no clear D gene. TRBV5-3 falls under the ORF class, with uncertain function. The CDR3 runs 14 residues. V was shortened by 4 bases and J by 3 bases, with 14 bases between the two germline ends. CDR3 sequence reads: CARSPIGLIYEQYF. CDR3 sequence (DNA): TGTGCCAGAAGCCCCATCGGGCTAATCTACGAGCAGTACTTC.

The chain employs TRBV28 and TRBJ1-1; tentatively, D is TRBD1 (5 bases). CDR3 length: 15 amino acids. CDR1 and CDR2 (germline): MDHEN, SYDVKM. Trimming took off 3 bases at V and 0 bases at J, with 11 bases between the two ends. For the CDR3, the DNA is TGTGCCAGCAGTTTCTACAGGTTCATGAACACTGAAGCTTTCTTT. This encodes CASSFYRFMNTEAFF.

This sequence joins TRBV2 and TRBJ1-5, with D maybe TRBD1 (5 bases). CDR1 is SNHLY, CDR2 FYNNEI, per germline. The V end was cut by 4 bases, the J end by 2 bases, with 9 bases between. The CDR3 covers 14 residues. The CDR3 spells CASSVGGGNQPQHF. In nucleotides, the CDR3 is TGTGCCAGCAGTGTGGGGGGTGGCAATCAGCCCCAGCATTTT. The variable domain in full, completed from reference TRBV2 and TRBJ1-5, reads EPEVTQTPSHQVTQMGQEVILRCVPISNHLYFYWYRQILGQKVEFLVSFYNNEISEKSEIFDDQFSVERPDGSNFTLKIRSTKLEDSAMYFCASSVGGGNQPQHFGDGTRLSIL.

Note on this clone: Other DNA sequences in this sample translate to the same CDR3. The chain employs TRBV9 and TRBJ2-2, with D uncertain. Germline-derived CDR1 and CDR2 are SGDLS and YYNGEE. CDR3 length: 12 residues. Deletions cut 0 bases from V and 6 bases from J, with 3 bases between. CDR3 sequence (DNA): TGTGCCAGCAGCGTAGTGCCCGGGGAGCTGTTTTTT. Translation gives CASSVVPGELFF.

This chain connects TRBV7-9 to TRBJ2-5; TRBD2 might be the D (6 bases). The CDR3 extends over 14 amino acids. V gave up 5 bases and J gave up 5 bases, with 15 bases separating them. CDR1 and CDR2 (germline): SEHNR, FQNEAQ (reference sequence). The CDR3 bases are TGTGCCAGCAGCCCCCCGCGGGGTGCGGAGACCCAGTACTTC. It codes for CASSPPRGAETQYF.

This chain connects TRBV4-1 to TRBJ2-3; D uncertain. The ends were cut back, 3 bases at V and 2 bases at J, with 6 bases in the middle. The germline gives CDR1 MGHRA, CDR2 YSYEKL. This CDR3 comprises 13 residues. In DNA, the CDR3 is TGCGCCAGCAGCCATTGGGTCACAGATACGCAGTATTTT. It is translated as CASSHWVTDTQYF.

V usage is TRBV28 and J usage is TRBJ1-1; D is uncertain. From germline, CDR1 is MDHEN and CDR2 SYDVKM. V was pared by 3 bases and J by 0 bases, with 11 bases between. This CDR3 comprises 15 residues. The CDR3 is CASSFSPKVNTEAFF. DNA of the CDR3: TGTGCCAGCAGTTTTTCTCCCAAGGTGAACACTGAAGCTTTCTTT.

The CDR3 region is CASSDKQGARFNTEAFF. The CDR3 DNA sequence: TGTGCCAGCAGCGATAAACAGGGGGCGCGATTCAACACTGAAGCTTTCTTT. The chain couples TRBV7-9 to TRBJ1-1; 9 bases map to TRBD1. The CDR3 is made up of 17 amino acids. Trimming took 5 bases from V and 2 from J; bases not matched to a gene: 12. Per germline, CDR1 SEHNR and CDR2 FQNEAQ (reference sequence).

The count of this clone is one. The rearrangement joins TRBV28 to TRBJ2-1; D is perhaps TRBD1 (6 bases). The V gene's germline CDR1 is MDHEN and CDR2 SYDVKM. This CDR3 is 13 amino acids long. V was clipped by 1 base and J by 8 bases, with 9 bases between them. CDR3 sequence reads: CASSLSHRDEQFF. The CDR3 region has the DNA TGTGCCAGCAGTTTATCCCACAGGGATGAGCAGTTCTTC.

As concerns this clone: At the DNA level, this CDR3 is encoded by other sequences in the same sample as well. The chain carries TRBV5-1 and TRBJ2-7; the D is unclear. The CDR3 runs 14 residues. Trimming took 0 bases from V and 2 from J, leaving 9 bases between them. Germline V lookup: CDR1 SGHRS, CDR2 YFSETQ. In DNA, the CDR3 is TGCGCCAGCAGCTTGGGTTCAGGTGCCTACGAGCAGTACTTC. Encoded protein: CASSLGSGAYEQYF.

The CDR3 loop reads CAITGTRILVGNNEQFF. The CDR3 nucleotides are TGTGCCATCACCGGGACTAGAATACTAGTGGGGAACAATGAGCAGTTCTTC. The chain has TRBV28 and TRBJ2-1, with 8 positions matching TRBD2. Germline V gene sequence: CDR1 MDHEN, CDR2 SYDVKM. J lost 5 bases, V lost 10 bases, and 19 bases had no gene match. The CDR3 covers 17 residues.

The rearrangement uses TRBV9 and TRBJ1-2; unclear D gene. This CDR3 is built from 13 residues. Trimming stripped 3 bases from V and 4 bases from J, with 10 bases between. Germline CDR1 reads SGDLS; CDR2 reads YYNGEE. The CDR3 bases are TGTGCCAGCAGCGCCGGAAAGACCTATGGCTACACCTTC. Its protein is CASSAGKTYGYTF.

CDR3 amino acids: CASSGTGAEPQHF. The CDR3 DNA reads TGTGCCAGCAGCGGGACAGGGGCCGAGCCCCAGCATTTT. The chain links TRBV27 to TRBJ1-5, with 10 positions matching TRBD1. The V segment lost 6 bases and the J segment 8 bases; nucleotides outside the gene matches: 4. Germline CDR1 is MNHEY and CDR2 is SMNVEV (reference sequence). This CDR3 contains 13 residues.

This clone was counted between two and nine times. At the DNA level, this CDR3 is encoded by other sequences in the same sample as well. The DNA for the CDR3 is TGCGCCAGCAGCTTGACCGGGGGATACAATCAGCCCCAGCATTTT. It codes for CASSLTGGYNQPQHF. V and J are TRBV5-1 and TRBJ1-5; D is perhaps TRBD1 (5 bases). The length of the CDR3 is 15 residues. The V end was cut by 1 base, the J end by 3 bases, with 11 bases between. Germline V gives CDR1 SGHRS, CDR2 YFSETQ.

This chain links TRBV5-6 with TRBJ2-7; the D gene is possibly TRBD2 (6 bases). There are 15 residues in the CDR3. V lost 3 bases to trimming and J lost 0 bases, with 13 bases between them. Germline V gene data show CDR1 as SGHDT and CDR2 as YYEEEE. This chain's CDR3 is CASSSSGRLSYEQYF. The CDR3 DNA reads as TGTGCCAGCAGCTCGTCCGGGAGACTCTCCTACGAGCAGTACTTC. Full variable domain (remainder filled in from reference TRBV5-6 and TRBJ2-7): DAGVTQSPTHLIKTRGQQVTLRCSPKSGHDTVSWYQQALGQGPQFIFQYYEEEERQRGNFPDRFSGHQFPNYSSELNVNALLLGDSALYLCASSSSGRLSYEQYFGPGTRLTVT.

This clone was seen once. The chain uses TRBV4-1 and TRBJ2-1; possible D gene TRBD1, 6 bases. V gave up 3 bases and J gave up 4 bases, with 13 bases separating them. The CDR3 totals 15 residues. The germline CDR1 and CDR2 sequences are MGHRA and YSYEKL. The CDR3 region is CASSHGTGNYNEQFF. CDR3 DNA: TGCGCCAGCAGCCACGGAACAGGGAATTACAATGAGCAGTTCTTC.

This clone was counted between two and nine times. V gene TRBV10-3 combines with J gene TRBJ1-2; the D is unclear. The CDR3 sequence is 13 residues long. V lost 2 bases to trimming and J lost 3 bases, with 7 bases between them. Germline V CDR1 and CDR2: ENHRY, SYGVKD. The CDR3 DNA reads as TGTGCCATCAGTGAGGTGGCAGACTATGGCTACACCTTC. It is translated as CAISEVADYGYTF.

The chain recombines TRBV27 with TRBJ2-1; 7 nucleotides agree with TRBD2. The CDR3 runs 14 residues. The germline V gene has CDR1 MNHEY and CDR2 SMNVEV (reference sequence). The V segment lost 7 bases and the J segment 3 bases; nucleotides outside the gene matches: 6. The CDR3 coding sequence is TGTGCCAGCACGCGCGGGAGCCACTACAATGAGCAGTTCTTC. Protein: CASTRGSHYNEQFF.

Written as DNA, the CDR3 is TGCGCCAGCAGCTTGCAGGTAGCGGGAGCCTACGAGCAGTACTTC. Residues: CASSLQVAGAYEQYF. The rearrangement uses TRBV5-1 and TRBJ2-7, with 9 bases that match TRBD2. The trim removed 1 base at V and 2 bases at J, leaving 4 bases unmatched. Germline assignment: CDR1 SGHRS and CDR2 YFSETQ. The CDR3 spans 15 residues. The variable domain in full, completed from reference TRBV5-1 and TRBJ2-7, reads KAGVTQTPRYLIKTRGQQVTLSCSPISGHRSVSWYQQTPGQGLQFLFEYFSETQRNKGNFPGRFSGRQFSNSRSEMNVSTLELGDSALYLCASSLQVAGAYEQYFGPGTRLTVT.

Concerning this clone: The identical CDR3 is also encoded by other nucleotide sequences in the sample. This chain connects TRBV19 to TRBJ2-2, with D unresolved. V shed 5 bases and J shed 4 bases, with 5 bases lying between them. Looked up from germline, CDR1 is LNHDA and CDR2 is SQIVND (reference sequence). The CDR3 consists of 12 residues. This CDR3 reads CASSLSTGELFF. DNA of the CDR3: TGTGCCAGTAGTCTCTCCACCGGGGAGCTGTTTTTT.

The chain employs TRBV7-6 and TRBJ1-4; D gene uncertain. V gave up 2 bases and J gave up 3 bases, with 10 bases separating them. CDR1 SGHVS and CDR2 FNYEAQ come from the germline V gene. CDR3 length: 15 residues. CDR3 nucleotides: TGTGCCAGCAGCTTAATAGCGAATCCTAATGAAAAACTGTTTTTT. Amino acids: CASSLIANPNEKLFF.

The table lists this clone with a count of one. CDR3 sequence (DNA): TGTGCCAGCAGCTTCTTCGGACAGCCTTTCCAAGAGACCCAGTACTTC. Amino acid sequence: CASSFFGQPFQETQYF. The rearrangement uses TRBV5-6 and TRBJ2-5; D possibly corresponds to TRBD1 (6 bases). Germline values: CDR1 SGHDT, CDR2 YYEEEE. The CDR3 covers 16 residues. The V and J ends lost 2 bases and 1 base respectively, with 15 bases between them. The entire variable domain, with the rest obtained from reference TRBV5-6 and TRBJ2-5, is as follows: DAGVTQSPTHLIKTRGQQVTLRCSPKSGHDTVSWYQQALGQGPQFIFQYYEEEERQRGNFPDRFSGHQFPNYSSELNVNALLLGDSALYLCASSFFGQPFQETQYFGPGTRLLVL.

The chain has TRBV7-9 and TRBJ2-1, with D tentatively TRBD2 (6 bases). The CDR3 is 17 residues long. With 2 bases removed from V and 7 bases from J, the gap between germline ends came to 21 bases. The germline gives CDR1 SEHNR, CDR2 FQNEAQ (reference sequence). CDR3 loop: CASSLPPGARGWNEQFF. CDR3 nucleotide sequence: TGTGCCAGCAGCTTACCACCGGGAGCTCGGGGGTGGAATGAGCAGTTCTTC.

J is TRBJ1-4 and V is TRBV9; 8 nucleotides agree with TRBD1. The V segment lost 4 bases and the J segment 10 bases; nucleotides outside the gene matches: 9. Per the germline V gene, CDR1 is SGDLS and CDR2 is YYNGEE. The CDR3 runs to 14 residues. The CDR3 region has the DNA TGTGCCAGCAGCCTTGGACAGGGCGGTGGAAAACTGTTTTTT. It specifies CASSLGQGGGKLFF.

This clone was found a few times. Other nucleotide sequences in the sample specify the same CDR3. The CDR3 DNA is TGTGCCAGCAGCGTAAGCCCCGGGGAGCTGTTTTTT. Its translation: CASSVSPGELFF. V and J are TRBV9 and TRBJ2-2; D remains ambiguous. The V and J ends lost 1 base and 6 bases respectively, with 4 bases between them. The CDR3 has 12 amino acids. Germline V gene data show CDR1 as SGDLS and CDR2 as YYNGEE.